This is a list of T cell receptor beta chains from one sample in a study of persistence of HIV-infected CD4 T cells. Here immunoSEQ multiplex PCR was the method, and the copy in TCRdb shows in-frame clones only, minus some. This table holds around 60,000 clones, 70% to 75% found once. These receptors have no identified antigens. Specimen: CD4+ T cells sorted from PBMCs after approximately 18-hour stimulation, collected from a patient who received antiretroviral therapy. The source is an adult man with HIV who was CMV-seropositive. Both conserved end residues are part of each CDR3. The D gene is left open where the match is weak. Clone size is given for some rows only: seen once, a few or many times, or a class if the clone is expanded.

V gene	J gene	clone size	D gene	CDR3 DNA	CDR3 protein
TRBV19	TRBJ1-5	few	TRBD1	TGTGCCACCGGGACAGGCTCATATAGCAATCAGCCCCAGCATTTT	CATGTGSYSNQPQHF
TRBV3-1/TRBV3-2	TRBJ2-1	once	-	TGTGCCAGCAGCCAAGTTTCTACCAGCTCCTACAATGAGCAGTTCTTC	CASSQVSTSSYNEQFF
TRBV15	TRBJ1-1	-	-	TGTGCCACCAGCAGAGATAGGCTTTCGACTGAAGCTTTCTTT	CATSRDRLSTEAFF
TRBV4-1	TRBJ2-5	-	TRBD2	TGCGCCAGCAGCCAAGAACGGCTAGCGGGGGGGATAAAAGAGACCCAGTACTTC	CASSQERLAGGIKETQYF
TRBV6-1	TRBJ1-2	-	-	TGTGCCAGCAGTGAAGGAGGCAGCGGCTACACCTTC	CASSEGGSGYTF
TRBV9	TRBJ2-3	once	TRBD2	TGTGCCAGTAAGCGGGGGGACACAGATACGCAGTATTTT	CASKRGDTDTQYF
TRBV7-2	TRBJ1-2	-	-	TGTGCCAGCAGCCCTGGGGGGTCGGGGATACATGGCTACACCTTC	CASSPGGSGIHGYTF
TRBV5-4	TRBJ1-5	-	-	TGTGCCAGCAGCTCTGGTGGGTCTAGCAATCAGCCCCAGCATTTT	CASSSGGSSNQPQHF
TRBV5-1	TRBJ2-1	-	TRBD2	TGCGCCAGCAGCCACACTAGCGGGGGGGCCGGTGAGCAGTTCTTC	CASSHTSGGAGEQFF
TRBV5-1	TRBJ1-1	few	-	TGCGCCAGCAGCTTGGGGGGACCCGGTAAGGGCACTGAAGCTTTCTTT	CASSLGGPGKGTEAFF
TRBV20-1	TRBJ2-3	-	TRBD1	TGCAGTGCTAGTTCCGGGACAGGGGGCGGCACAGATACGCAGTATTTT	CSASSGTGGGTDTQYF
TRBV5-1	TRBJ2-1	-	TRBD2	TGCGCCAGCAGCTTGGACGGCGGGGGGTTCAATGAGCAGTTCTTC	CASSLDGGGFNEQFF
TRBV4-1	TRBJ1-4	-	-	TGCGCCAGCTCCCTAACCTTGAGGAATGAAAAACTGTTTTTT	CASSLTLRNEKLFF
TRBV6-5	TRBJ2-5	-	TRBD2	TGTGCCAGCACCCAGGGACTAGTCCAAGAGACCCAGTACTTC	CASTQGLVQETQYF
TRBV3-1/TRBV3-2	TRBJ1-5	-	-	TGTGCCAGCAGCCTCTTGGATCAGCCCCAGCATTTT	CASSLLDQPQHF
TRBV6-5	TRBJ2-2	-	-	TGTGCCAGCATTTCACAGGCTTACACCGGGGAGCTGTTTTTT	CASISQAYTGELFF
TRBV19	TRBJ1-3	-	TRBD1	TGTGCCAGTAGTATATTTGGACAGGCTGGAAACACCATATATTTT	CASSIFGQAGNTIYF
TRBV18	TRBJ1-4	-	-	TGTGCCAGCTCACGACAGGTGAATGAAAAACTGTTTTTT	CASSRQVNEKLFF
TRBV3-1/TRBV3-2	TRBJ1-6	-	TRBD1	TGTGCCAGCAGCCTACAGGGGAGTAATTCACCCCTCCACTTT	CASSLQGSNSPLHF
TRBV6-5	TRBJ1-6	few	-	TGTGCCAGCAGCCCCCAGGGATCTAATTCACCCCTCCACTTT	CASSPQGSNSPLHF
TRBV11-1	TRBJ2-3	-	-	TGTGCCAGCAGATCCCGGTCGTCTAGCACAGATACGCAGTATTTT	CASRSRSSSTDTQYF
TRBV15	TRBJ2-3	few	-	TGTGCCACCAGCAAAGGGCCTCGAACAGATACGCAGTATTTT	CATSKGPRTDTQYF
TRBV5-1	TRBJ1-1	few	-	TGCGCCAGCAGCTTGGGCGGGGGGCAGACTGAAGCTTTCTTT	CASSLGGGQTEAFF
TRBV7-6	TRBJ1-6	-	TRBD1	TGTGCCAGCAGCTTAGAAGGACAGGGCACCTATAATTCACCCCTCCACTTT	CASSLEGQGTYNSPLHF
TRBV4-1	TRBJ1-3	-	-	TGCGCCAGCAGCCAAGTCGGCCTCAGCTCTGGAAACACCATATATTTT	CASSQVGLSSGNTIYF
TRBV19	TRBJ1-1	few	TRBD1	TGTGCCAGTATCAGGACAGGGAGCACTGAAGCTTTCTTT	CASIRTGSTEAFF
TRBV5-1	TRBJ2-2	-	TRBD1	TGCGCCAGCAGCATGGGACAGGGTGTTATCACCGGGGAGCTGTTTTTT	CASSMGQGVITGELFF
TRBV19	TRBJ2-2	once	-	TGTGCCAGTAACCAACAGGGAACGAACACCGGGGAGCTGTTTTTT	CASNQQGTNTGELFF
TRBV20-1	TRBJ1-2	-	-	TGCAGTGCTAACCACGAGCATGACTACACCTTC	CSANHEHDYTF
TRBV7-9	TRBJ2-7	-	-	TGTGCCAGCACCTCCCTGACAGAGCCCTACGAGCAGTACTTC	CASTSLTEPYEQYF
TRBV25-1	TRBJ2-2	-	-	TGTGCCACCAGGGGGAGGGGAAGTGTCACCGGGGAGCTGTTTTTT	CATRGRGSVTGELFF
TRBV19	TRBJ1-2	-	TRBD1	TGTGCCAGTAGTATTGATGTGGGACAGGGTTATGGCTACACCTTC	CASSIDVGQGYGYTF
TRBV6-6	TRBJ1-5	-	-	TGTGCCAGCAGTTTCACAGGGAGTGGCAATCAGCCCCAGCATTTT	CASSFTGSGNQPQHF
TRBV27	TRBJ2-7	-	-	TGTGCCAGCAGTTTAAGTGAGGGCAGTAGAGAGCAGTACTTC	CASSLSEGSREQYF
TRBV5-1	TRBJ1-1	-	-	TGCGCCAGCAGCTTGGGGGCAGCGAACACTGAAGCTTTCTTT	CASSLGAANTEAFF
TRBV7-9	TRBJ2-1	few	-	TGTGCCAGCAGCTTGAGCAATGAGCAGTTCTTC	CASSLSNEQFF
TRBV12-3/TRBV12-4	TRBJ2-2	-	-	TGTGCCAGCAGTTTGATGGTTGGGGAGCTGTTTTTT	CASSLMVGELFF
TRBV14	TRBJ1-2	few	TRBD1	TGTGCCAGCAGCCTTGACAGGGCAGGTGGCTACACCTTC	CASSLDRAGGYTF
TRBV7-8	TRBJ1-6	once	TRBD1	TGTGCCAGCAGCCGGGGACAGAATAATTCACCCCTCCACTTT	CASSRGQNNSPLHF
TRBV6-1	TRBJ1-2	-	-	TGTGCCAGCAGTGACAACCCCTCGCGGGGCTACACCTTC	CASSDNPSRGYTF
TRBV7-2	TRBJ1-1	once	-	TGTGCCAGCAGCTTAGAGCAGGGGACGAACACTGAAGCTTTCTTT	CASSLEQGTNTEAFF
TRBV19	TRBJ1-5	-	TRBD1	TGTGCCAGTAGCGTGACAGGGATTCAGCCCCAGCATTTT	CASSVTGIQPQHF
TRBV4-1	TRBJ2-6	-	-	TGCGCCAGCAGCCAGACGTCCGGGGCCAACGTCCTGACTTTC	CASSQTSGANVLTF
TRBV2	TRBJ1-6	-	-	TGTGCCAGCAGTGTAGGGGACTCCTATAATTCACCCCTCCACTTT	CASSVGDSYNSPLHF
TRBV18	TRBJ1-6	-	-	TGTGCCAGCTCACCACGAAGCAGCCAATACCTCCACTTT	CASSPRSSQYLHF
TRBV24-1	TRBJ2-1	-	TRBD1	TGTGCCACCAGTGATTTCGGGGACAGGTACAATGAGCAGTTCTTC	CATSDFGDRYNEQFF
TRBV14	TRBJ2-7	-	-	TGTGCCAGCAGCCAAGAGAAAAGGAGCGAGCAGTACTTC	CASSQEKRSEQYF
TRBV2	TRBJ1-2	-	-	TGTGCCAGCAGAGGGGACTCCGCTCAGACGGGCTACACCTTC	CASRGDSAQTGYTF
TRBV5-8	TRBJ1-6	-	-	TGTGCCAGCAGCTTCAGGTCGGCAGGGATGCTTTCACCCCTCCACTTT	CASSFRSAGMLSPLHF
TRBV29-1	TRBJ2-1	few	-	TGCAGCGTTGATAAGGGGACGGTCAACAATGAGCAGTTCTTC	CSVDKGTVNNEQFF
TRBV6-1	TRBJ1-2	-	-	TGTGCCAGCAGTGAAGGGGGGACCGGTAATACCTATGGCTACACCTTC	CASSEGGTGNTYGYTF